The 9 T cell receptor beta chains reported below all come from one sample, sequenced in a study of blood T cells in healthy people across ages. A J-beta primer mix and a sample-barcoded 5' primer were used in a second PCR of roughly 6 to 11 cycles. Each CDR3 protein is one row after TCRdb ran MiXCR on the 5' RACE reads. Counted here are fewer than 2 million distinct CDR3 sequences, more than 35% occurring once; the ten biggest clones make up about 21%. The sequencing input was blood. Receptor source: a human donor in good health.

This clonotype was picked up a small number of times. The chain has TRBV28 and TRBJ1-2; 9 bases agree with TRBD1. The CDR3 sequence is 15 residues long. V trimming: 2 bases; J trimming: 4 bases; junction bases outside the gene matches: 5. CDR1 and CDR2 (germline): MDHEN, SYDVKM. The CDR3 nucleotides read TGTGCCAGCAGTTTAACGGACAGGGGTGTCTATGGCTACACCTTC. This encodes CASSLTDRGVYGYTF.

This clonotype has at least ten counts. The chain joins TRBV29-1 to TRBJ2-3; 8 nucleotides agree with TRBD1. The CDR3 is 14 residues long. Germline V CDR1 and CDR2: SQVTM, ANQGSEA. The J segment lost 4 bases and the V segment lost 6 bases, leaving 9 bases of the junction unmatched. The CDR3 DNA sequence: TGCAGCGTGGAGACAGGGGAAGACGCAGATACGCAGTATTTT. Translating gives CSVETGEDADTQYF.

This clonotype was seen a few times. The chain has TRBV4-3 and TRBJ2-3, with no clear D. The V gene lost 0 bases and the J gene lost 1 base, with 8 bases spanning the gap. CDR1 LGHNA and CDR2 YSLEER come from the germline V gene. The CDR3 is 15 residues long. The CDR3, as DNA: TGCGCCAGCAGCCAAGATGATAGTGGCACAGATACGCAGTATTTT. This gives the protein CASSQDDSGTDTQYF.

This clonotype came up a few times. The genes are TRBV20-1 and TRBJ1-2, with D unclear. The ends were cut back, 3 bases at V and 7 bases at J, with 12 bases in the middle. Germline assignment: CDR1 DFQATT and CDR2 SNEGSKA (reference sequence). The CDR3 has 12 residues. The CDR3 region has the DNA TGCAGTGCTAGTGCTGGGGTGCGTGGCTACACCTTC. Translated: CSASAGVRGYTF.

This clonotype was counted between two and nine times. The V and J genes are TRBV4-2 and TRBJ2-7; D possibly corresponds to TRBD2 (5 bases). The CDR3 spans 13 residues. Trimming removed 1 base at V and 9 bases at J, with 13 bases between. Germline values: CDR1 LGHNA, CDR2 YNFKEQ. CDR3 DNA: TGTGCCAGCAGCCAAGTAATGGAGGAACCGCAGTACTTC. Its protein is CASSQVMEEPQYF.

This clonotype was observed at least ten times. The chain employs TRBV6-5 and TRBJ2-3; TRBD2 aligns across 11 bases. With 4 bases clipped from V and 2 bases from J, the junction kept 2 bases outside the gene matches. CDR1 MNHEY and CDR2 SVGAGI come from the germline V gene. The CDR3 totals 15 residues. The CDR3, as DNA: TGTGCCAGCAGTTGGACTAGCGGGTACACAGATACGCAGTATTTT. It translates to CASSWTSGYTDTQYF.

This clonotype was picked up a small number of times. This chain links TRBV7-8 with TRBJ2-1; TRBD1 matches 7 bases. J gave up 3 bases and V 6 bases, and 8 bases lay outside the gene matches. Germline V CDR1 and CDR2: SGHVS, FQNEAQ. The CDR3 spans 15 residues. CDR3 residues: CASRNSGQNYNEQFF. The CDR3 DNA follows: TGTGCCAGCAGAAATTCGGGACAGAACTACAATGAGCAGTTCTTC.

The rearrangement joins TRBV29-1 to TRBJ1-2; D perhaps matches TRBD1 (6 bases). This CDR3 region has 13 residues. Trimming removed 3 bases from V and 4 bases from J, with 12 bases in between. Germline lookup yields CDR1 SQVTM and CDR2 ANQGSEA. In DNA form, the CDR3 reads TGCAGCGTTGAGGTAGACAGGACCTATGGCTACACCTTC. Encoded protein: CSVEVDRTYGYTF.

V usage is TRBV20-1 and J usage is TRBJ1-3; tentative D call: TRBD1 (5 bases). The CDR3 is 13 residues long. The V gene's germline CDR1 is DFQATT and CDR2 SNEGSKA (reference sequence). Trimming left V 3 bases short and J 8 bases short, with 14 bases between. The DNA for the CDR3 is TGCAGTGCTAGTAACCAGGGAGGAGACACCATATATTTT. Amino acid sequence: CSASNQGGDTIYF.